This T cell receptor beta chain was sequenced for a study of blood T cell repertoires in COVID-19. Study at large: There were acute and convalescent COVID-19 samples, and they came from the United States, Italy and Spain. T cells, B-cell-depleted T cells, or PBMCs provided the cDNA or gDNA that served as material.

As originally analysed: Reference gene primers were amplified, and this amplification served to estimate nucleated cell counts. Here immunoSEQ multiplex PCR was the method, and the copy in TCRdb shows in-frame clones only, minus some. D and trimming were read from the DNA, whereas the V and J calls and clone size are those reported in that table. Of roughly 100,000 clones in the sample, approximately 92% were seen once. V was clipped by 2 bases and J by 12 bases, with 11 bases between them. This CDR3 is 12 amino acids long. In germline, CDR1 is SNHLY, CDR2 FYNNEI. V is TRBV2 and J is TRBJ2-1; D possibly corresponds to TRBD1 (6 bases). This TCR derives from a woman of 80 years or more with active COVID-19. Material for sequencing was peripheral blood. The CDR3: CASSERQVGQFF. The CDR3 DNA sequence: TGTGCCAGCAGTGAAAGACAGGTCGGGCAGTTCTTC.